These 29 T cell receptor beta chains were all obtained from the same sample, sequenced in a study of T cell responses to AZD1222 COVID-19 vaccine (dated by TCRdb to 2020 to 2023). This specimen's time point label, interpreted: baseline before first vaccination. Library preparation used the immunoSEQ multiplex PCR assay. TCRdb took this table from immuneACCESS and kept in-frame rearrangements with V and J called. Such tables lack part of the clones; where checked against another copy, unresolved V genes explain under half of the gap, and the rest is unexplained. The sample table contains roughly 160,000 clones; only one count was recorded for more than 70% of them. The top ten hold around 6% of the sample. The material was peripheral blood, obtained on day 0 of AZD1222 vaccination. The receptors here all came from an adult in good health.

V and J are TRBV20-1 and TRBJ2-1, with D perhaps matching TRBD2 (6 bases). This CDR3 comprises 17 residues. The V end was cut by 3 bases, the J end by 0 bases, with 18 bases between. Germline CDR1 reads DFQATT; CDR2 reads SNEGSKA (reference sequence). CDR3 sequence (DNA): TGCAGTGCTAGTGTTATGTTTCGGGGGAGCTCCTACAATGAGCAGTTCTTC. This gives the protein CSASVMFRGSSYNEQFF.

V and J are TRBV5-4 and TRBJ2-5, with TRBD2 as a possible D gene (5 bases). Germline CDR1 reads SGHNT; CDR2 reads YYREEE (reference sequence). The CDR3 runs 15 residues. V dropped 1 base and J dropped 2 bases, with 12 bases sitting between them. The CDR3 spells CASSLIAGMQETQYF. The CDR3 region has the DNA TGTGCCAGCAGCTTGATCGCGGGTATGCAAGAGACCCAGTACTTC.

This chain uses TRBV24-1 with TRBJ2-7; 7 bases align to TRBD2. The CDR3 sequence is 14 residues long. CDR1 is KGHDR, CDR2 SFDVKD, per germline. V trimming: 3 bases; J trimming: 4 bases; junction bases outside the gene matches: 5. The CDR3 DNA reads as TGTGCCACCAGTGATCGGACTAGAAGTTACGAGCAGTACTTC. It specifies CATSDRTRSYEQYF.

V is TRBV7-9 and J is TRBJ2-7; 8 bases fit TRBD1. Unmatched junction bases numbered 11, after V lost 3 bases and J lost 7 bases. Per the germline V gene, CDR1 is SEHNR and CDR2 is FQNEAQ (reference sequence). This CDR3 region has 15 residues. The CDR3 region is CASSFISGGAGEQYF. In DNA form, the CDR3 reads TGTGCCAGCAGCTTCATTTCAGGGGGCGCGGGAGAGCAGTACTTC.

A remark on this clone: The sample carries other DNA sequences with the same CDR3. This chain joins TRBV19 and TRBJ1-1; no clear D gene. With 3 bases removed from V and 2 bases from J, the gap between germline ends came to 7 bases. This CDR3 region has 13 residues. Looked up from germline, CDR1 is LNHDA and CDR2 is SQIVND (reference sequence). This CDR3 is CASSISTNTEAFF. In DNA, the CDR3 is TGTGCCAGTAGTATCTCCACTAACACTGAAGCTTTCTTT.

The V gene is TRBV28, the J gene TRBJ2-7; 16 nucleotides align to TRBD2. The CDR3 sequence is 17 residues long. Looked up from germline, CDR1 is MDHEN and CDR2 is SYDVKM. V dropped 6 bases and J dropped 6; count of bases not matched to a gene: 11. As DNA, the CDR3 is TGTGCCAGCAGCCCAACGGGACTAGCGGGAGGGATTGGCGAGCAGTACTTC. Translated: CASSPTGLAGGIGEQYF.

The rearrangement links TRBV4-2 to TRBJ1-6; D is perhaps TRBD1 (5 bases). CDR3 size: 17 residues. Between the trimmed V and J ends, which lost 1 base and 0 bases, there was a span of 10 bases. The germline gives CDR1 LGHNA, CDR2 YNFKEQ. The CDR3 reads CASSQGRQSSYNSPLHF. The CDR3 DNA reads TGTGCCAGCAGCCAAGGGAGACAGAGCTCCTATAATTCACCCCTCCACTTT.

This clone was detected a few times. CDR3: CASSATAADSALHF. The CDR3 region has the DNA TGTGCCAGCAGTGCTACGGCGGCCGATTCCGCCCTCCACTTT. This chain links TRBV9 with TRBJ1-6, with unresolved D. The CDR3 spans 14 residues. The germline V gene encodes CDR1 SGDLS and CDR2 YYNGEE. V was trimmed by 5 bases and J by 14 bases, leaving 20 bases between them. Complete variable domain (other parts from reference TRBV9 and TRBJ1-6): DSGVTQTPKHLITATGQRVTLRCSPRSGDLSVYWYQQSLDQGLQFLIQYYNGEERAKGNILERFSAQQFPDLHSELNLSSLELGDSALYFCASSATAADSALHFGNGTRLTVT.

A note on this clone: The sample holds other DNA sequences that translate to the same CDR3. The rearrangement links TRBV7-2 to TRBJ1-5, with D unclear. This CDR3 has 13 residues. Germline V CDR1 and CDR2: SGHTA, FQGNSA. V dropped 5 bases and J dropped 2 bases, with 7 bases sitting between them. The CDR3 nucleotides read TGTGCCAGCAGCCTCCGGGGCAATCAGCCCCAGCATTTT. It is translated as CASSLRGNQPQHF.

J is TRBJ2-2 and V is TRBV27, with no clear D. Germline V lookup: CDR1 MNHEY, CDR2 SMNVEV (reference sequence). The germline V and J ends were trimmed by 2 bases and 3 bases, with 4 bases remaining between them. The CDR3 has 13 amino acids. The CDR3 region has the DNA TGTGCCAGCAGTTTAACGTACACCGGGGAGCTGTTTTTT. Translation: CASSLTYTGELFF.

The J gene is TRBJ1-2, the V gene TRBV30; D not certain. Germline-derived CDR1 and CDR2 are GTSNPN and SVGIG (reference sequence). There are 13 residues in the CDR3. V was trimmed by 3 bases and J by 6 bases, leaving 14 bases between them. CDR3: CAWRPLARDGYTF. In nucleotides, the CDR3 is TGTGCCTGGAGGCCGCTGGCGCGGGATGGCTACACCTTC. Variable domain in full (rest from reference TRBV30 and TRBJ1-2): SQTIHQWPATLVQPVGSPLSLECTVEGTSNPNLYWYRQAAGRGLQLLFYSVGIGQISSEVPQNLSASRPQDRQFILSSKKLLLSDSGFYLCAWRPLARDGYTFGSGTRLTVV.

This clone was counted a single time. The chain combines TRBV7-2 with TRBJ1-6; D gene ambiguous. V lost 5 bases and J 8 bases, leaving 16 bases between the germline ends. Germline V CDR1 and CDR2: SGHTA, FQGNSA. The CDR3 is 15 amino acids. CDR3 coding DNA: TGTGCCAGCAGCATTCTAGGCCGAGTCGATTCACCCCTCCACTTT. Its translation: CASSILGRVDSPLHF. The full variable domain, in which reference TRBV7-2 and TRBJ1-6 provide the parts outside the CDR3, is GAGVSQSPSNKVTEKGKDVELRCDPISGHTALYWYRQSLGQGLEFLIYFQGNSAPDKSGLPSDRFSAERTGGSVSTLTIQRTQQEDSAVYLCASSILGRVDSPLHFGNGTRLTVT.

This sequence joins TRBV28 and TRBJ2-3; TRBD1 matches 7 bases. The CDR3 sequence is 15 residues long. Germline V CDR1 and CDR2: MDHEN, SYDVKM. The J segment lost 1 base and the V segment lost 5 bases, leaving 6 bases of the junction unmatched. The CDR3 sequence: CASSPRGQGTDTQYF. CDR3 DNA: TGTGCCAGCAGTCCTAGAGGACAGGGCACAGATACGCAGTATTTT.

This clone was recorded only once. CDR3 nucleotide sequence: TGTGCCAGCAGCCAAGAAGGTACAGTCTATGGCTACACCTTC. Amino acids: CASSQEGTVYGYTF. The rearrangement joins TRBV4-2 to TRBJ1-2; the D is unclear. The germline V and J ends were trimmed by 0 bases and 4 bases, with 9 bases remaining between them. This CDR3 region has 14 residues. Germline-derived CDR1 and CDR2 are LGHNA and YNFKEQ.

This clone has just one count. The chain is built from TRBV19 and TRBJ2-3; D might be TRBD1 or TRBD2, each matching 5 bases. V was clipped by 2 bases and J by 0 bases, with 18 bases between them. Germline CDR1 and CDR2: LNHDA and SQIVND (reference sequence). The CDR3 extends over 18 amino acids. CDR3 amino acids: CASSIPTAGGTSTDTQYF. For the CDR3, the DNA is TGTGCCAGTAGTATACCAACAGCTGGGGGTACTAGCACAGATACGCAGTATTTT.

The chain joins TRBV9 to TRBJ1-5; D not resolved. Germline V CDR1 and CDR2: SGDLS, YYNGEE. This CDR3 spans 13 amino acids. Deletions cut 0 bases from V and 6 bases from J, with 7 bases between. CDR3 residues: CASSVGDGQPQHF. In DNA form, the CDR3 reads TGTGCCAGCAGCGTAGGGGATGGTCAGCCCCAGCATTTT.

Only one count was recorded for this clone. The V call is TRBV28, the J call TRBJ2-7, with D uncertain. The CDR3 loop spans 13 amino acids. V was cut by 2 bases and J by 1 base, with 6 bases left in between. Germline-derived CDR1 and CDR2 are MDHEN and SYDVKM. CDR3 protein: CASSLPVSYEQYF. The CDR3 nucleotides are TGTGCCAGCAGTTTACCGGTTTCCTACGAGCAGTACTTC.

Concerning this clone: A much larger clone lies one base from this, so it may be a read error. The rearrangement joins TRBV3-1 (or the pseudogene TRBV3-2) to TRBJ2-3; 13 bases map to TRBD2. The CDR3 extends over 15 amino acids. Looked up from germline, CDR1 is LGHDT and CDR2 is YNNKEL (reference sequence). CDR3 coding DNA: TGTGTCAGCAGCAGACTAGCGGGGGGAACAGATACGCAGTATTTT. This codes for CVSSRLAGGTDTQYF.

The gene calls are TRBV30 and TRBJ2-2, with 11 bases matching TRBD2. In germline, CDR1 is GTSNPN, CDR2 SVGIG (reference sequence). The CDR3 totals 16 residues. V dropped 0 bases and J dropped 4; count of bases not matched to a gene: 4. The CDR3 DNA sequence: TGTGCCTGGAGTGTGGCTAGCGGGGGGTTCACCGGGGAGCTGTTTTTT. Its translation: CAWSVASGGFTGELFF.

The chain links TRBV5-1 to TRBJ2-3; 15 bases are a match to TRBD2. V lost 0 bases to trimming and J lost 7 bases; unmatched junction nucleotides: 3. The germline V gene has CDR1 SGHRS and CDR2 YFSETQ. The CDR3 runs to 16 residues. CDR3 residues: CASSLGTSGGANTQYF. In nucleotides, the CDR3 is TGCGCCAGCAGCTTGGGGACTAGCGGGGGGGCCAATACGCAGTATTTT.

The table lists this clone with a count of one. The chain has TRBV7-9 and TRBJ2-7, with D possibly called TRBD1 or TRBD2 (5 bases each). V dropped 6 bases and J dropped 5 bases, with 23 bases sitting between them. The CDR3 consists of 16 residues. Looked up from germline, CDR1 is SEHNR and CDR2 is FQNEAQ (reference sequence). For the CDR3, the DNA is TGTGCCAGCAGTCCTGCGATGTCTATCGAGGGGAACGAGCAGTACTTC. Protein product: CASSPAMSIEGNEQYF.

The rearrangement uses TRBV7-2 and TRBJ1-6; unclear D gene. The CDR3 spans 13 residues. Trimming shortened V by 1 base and J by 14 bases, and 12 bases separated the two germline ends. Germline V lookup: CDR1 SGHTA, CDR2 FQGNSA. CDR3 amino acids: CASSLGRGSALHF. CDR3 DNA: TGTGCCAGCAGCTTAGGCCGGGGTTCGGCCCTCCACTTT.

Concerning this clone: Other DNA sequences within the sample encode an identical CDR3. The gene calls are TRBV12-3 or TRBV12-4 and TRBJ1-1, with D maybe TRBD1 (5 bases). Trimming took off 3 bases at V and 2 bases at J, with 7 bases between the two ends. The CDR3 spans 13 residues. CDR3 region: CASSLGVNTEAFF. In nucleotides, the CDR3 is TGTGCCAGCAGTTTGGGGGTAAACACTGAAGCTTTCTTT.

J is TRBJ1-1 and V is TRBV6-2 or TRBV6-3, with a possible D match to TRBD1 (6 bases). V was pared by 5 bases and J by 0 bases, with 10 bases between. The length of the CDR3 is 14 residues. The V gene's germline CDR1 is MNHEY and CDR2 SVGEGT. The CDR3 DNA follows: TGTGCCAGCAGTCTGACAGGAATGAACACTGAAGCTTTCTTT. Residues: CASSLTGMNTEAFF.

This rearrangement joins TRBV19 to TRBJ2-2, with D possibly being TRBD1 (5 bases). V was cut by 3 bases and J by 3 bases, with 8 bases left in between. The CDR3 loop spans 14 amino acids. CDR1 LNHDA and CDR2 SQIVND come from the germline V gene (reference sequence). The CDR3 sequence is CASSMGRDTGELFF. CDR3 DNA sequence: TGTGCCAGTAGTATGGGCAGGGACACCGGGGAGCTGTTTTTT.

This clone was recorded once. The CDR3 is CASSLVTRNYGYTF. In nucleotides, the CDR3 is TGTGCCAGCAGTTTGGTAACTCGAAACTATGGCTACACCTTC. The gene calls are TRBV28 and TRBJ1-2; D not resolved. CDR3 length equals 14 residues. V was trimmed by 3 bases and J by 2 bases, leaving 10 bases between them. Per the germline V gene, CDR1 is MDHEN and CDR2 is SYDVKM.

The chain links TRBV28 to TRBJ1-4; D possibly corresponds to TRBD1 (5 bases). Germline values: CDR1 MDHEN, CDR2 SYDVKM. Trimming pared 5 bases from V and 3 bases from J, leaving 16 bases between. CDR3 length: 16 amino acids. The CDR3 loop reads CASSTPGGVPNEKLFF. CDR3 sequence (DNA): TGTGCCAGCAGTACGCCCGGAGGGGTCCCTAATGAAAAACTGTTTTTT. Complete variable domain (other parts from reference TRBV28 and TRBJ1-4): DVKVTQSSRYLVKRTGEKVFLECVQDMDHENMFWYRQDPGLGLRLIYFSYDVKMKEKGDIPEGYSVSREKKERFSLILESASTNQTSMYLCASSTPGGVPNEKLFFGSGTQLSVL.

This clone was detected only a few times. This sequence joins TRBV7-3 and TRBJ1-2, with TRBD1 matching 7 bases. This CDR3 is built from 13 residues. V shed 4 bases, J shed 6 bases, and the junction held 5 bases outside the gene matches. The germline gives CDR1 SGHTA, CDR2 FQGTGA. CDR3 region: CASSYTGDDGYTF. Here the CDR3 DNA reads TGTGCCAGCAGCTATACAGGGGACGATGGCTACACCTTC.

The CDR3 region is CASSPSRGDYGYTF. The CDR3 DNA follows: TGCGCCAGCAGCCCTTCGAGGGGCGACTATGGCTACACCTTC. The rearrangement links TRBV4-3 to TRBJ1-2; a possible D gene is TRBD1 (5 bases). Germline lookup yields CDR1 LGHNA and CDR2 YSLEER. V was shortened by 4 bases and J by 3 bases, with 12 bases between the two germline ends. The CDR3 spans 14 residues.